This paragraph covers one T cell receptor (beta chain) sequence. The junction departs from the called germline gene at one end, perhaps through a read error. Other DNA sequences of this sample code for an identical CDR3. The protocol was immunoSEQ multiplex PCR, while the TCRdb copy is restricted to in-frame clones and leaves out a portion. The data contain about 290,000 clones, 89% of them singletons. This CDR3 region has 15 residues. Germline V gene sequence: CDR1 KGHDR, CDR2 SFDVKD. This specimen comes from a study of blood T cell repertoires in COVID-19. Sequencing was performed on peripheral blood. The J gene is TRBJ2-1, the V gene TRBV24-1, with 9 bases that match TRBD2. The sequence was collected from a woman in her forties who had recovered from COVID-19. CDR3: CATSDSGSSFDEQFF. The CDR3 bases are TGTGCTACCAGCGATAGCGGGAGTTCCTTTGATGAGCAGTTCTTC.